Below, one TCR beta chain is given with its context. Trimming took off 9 bases at V and 3 bases at J, with 15 bases between the two ends. CDR1 is SEHNR and CDR2 is FQNEAQ in the germline V gene (reference sequence). The CDR3 loop spans 14 amino acids. The treatment: about 20 received Ad26.COV2.S at low or high dose, single or two shots; a few received placebo; per-sample allocation not given. Sampling happened 63 days after the first vaccine or placebo injection. This record belongs to a study of Ad26.COV2.S vaccination and SARS-CoV-2 variants. The data were produced by immunoSEQ multiplex PCR, yet TCRdb's version contains in-frame clones alone and is incomplete. The table shows 360,000 or so clones, with 89% occurring only once.

The rearrangement joins TRBV7-9 to TRBJ1-5, with D possibly TRBD1 on 5 matching bases. The receptor comes from a person between 18 and 65 years old who received the Ad26.COV2.S COVID-19 vaccine or a placebo. Source: peripheral blood, taken in a trial of Ad26.COV2.S vaccine versus placebo. The CDR3 loop is CASKGEAANQPQHF. The CDR3 DNA sequence: TGTGCCAGTAAAGGGGAAGCGGCCAATCAGCCCCAGCATTTT.